The 5 T cell receptor beta chains below come from one sample, sequenced in a study of T cells after posttransplantation cyclophosphamide (dated by TCRdb to the mid-2010s). The library was generated by the immunoSEQ multiplex PCR assay. TCRdb holds this immuneACCESS table with in-frame rearrangements only. Some clones are missing; in checked studies, unresolved V genes explain under half, and the rest has no known cause. Within this sample are some 7,000 clones, with roughly three quarters of them counted one time only. The ten biggest clones cover more than 20% of the sample. The specimen was memory CD4+ T cells sorted from blood. The receptors here all came from a woman aged 50 to 60 in good health and a related stem cell transplant donor.

This clone occurred once. The chain links TRBV28 to TRBJ1-1; TRBD1 matches 7 bases. V trimming: 3 bases; J trimming: 4 bases; junction bases outside the gene matches: 17. Germline V gene data show CDR1 as MDHEN and CDR2 as SYDVKM. The CDR3 is made up of 18 amino acids. In nucleotides, the CDR3 is TGTGCCAGCAGTTTTCCCCCTCTCCAGGGGGTCTGGGTCACTGAAGCTTTCTTT. This translates into CASSFPPLQGVWVTEAFF.

This clone was observed a few times. CDR3 region: CASSISGRHNEQFF. CDR3 DNA: TGTGCCAGTAGTATAAGCGGGAGGCACAATGAGCAGTTCTTC. The chain has TRBV19 and TRBJ2-1, with 9 bases lining up with TRBD2. This CDR3 comprises 14 residues. V lost 2 bases, J lost 5 bases, and 1 base stayed unmatched. Germline CDR1 reads LNHDA; CDR2 reads SQIVND (reference sequence).

This chain connects TRBV19 to TRBJ2-6, with a tentative D call TRBD1 (5 bases). V lost 4 bases and J lost 6, with 16 bases in between. Germline V gene data show CDR1 as LNHDA and CDR2 as SQIVND (reference sequence). This CDR3 is built from 16 residues. For the CDR3, the DNA is TGTGCCAGTAGTACTCAGGGAACTCGCAAGGCCAACGTCCTGACTTTC. This codes for CASSTQGTRKANVLTF.

The chain combines TRBV5-8 with TRBJ1-1; maybe TRBD1 (5 bases). Germline CDR1 and CDR2: SGHTS and YDEGEE. This CDR3 spans 14 amino acids. V lost 2 bases and J lost 4, with 12 bases in between. CDR3 DNA: TGTGCCAGCAGCTTACGGGGGTTGGGCACTGAAGCTTTCTTT. This codes for CASSLRGLGTEAFF.

In DNA, the CDR3 is TGTGCCAGCAGCTTGCTAGCGGCAAGGGGCTACAATGAGCAGTTCTTC. Amino acid sequence: CASSLLAARGYNEQFF. The chain couples TRBV7-9 to TRBJ2-1; TRBD2 aligns across 7 bases. Germline V gives CDR1 SEHNR, CDR2 FQNEAQ (reference sequence). There are 16 residues in the CDR3. With 3 bases clipped from V and 3 bases from J, the junction kept 8 bases outside the gene matches.